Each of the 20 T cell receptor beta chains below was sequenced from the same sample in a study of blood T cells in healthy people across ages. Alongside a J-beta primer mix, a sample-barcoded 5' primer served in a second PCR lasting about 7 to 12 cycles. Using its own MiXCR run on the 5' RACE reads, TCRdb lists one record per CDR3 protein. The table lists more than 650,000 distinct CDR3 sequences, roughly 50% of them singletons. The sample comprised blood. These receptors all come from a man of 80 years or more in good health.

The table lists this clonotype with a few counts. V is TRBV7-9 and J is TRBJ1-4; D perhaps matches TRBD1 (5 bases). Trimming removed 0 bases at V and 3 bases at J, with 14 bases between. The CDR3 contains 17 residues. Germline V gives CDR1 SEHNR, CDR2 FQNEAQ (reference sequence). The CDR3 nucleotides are TGTGCCAGCAGCTTAGCGGGGCATTCCGGGGCTAATGAAAAACTGTTTTTT. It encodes CASSLAGHSGANEKLFF.

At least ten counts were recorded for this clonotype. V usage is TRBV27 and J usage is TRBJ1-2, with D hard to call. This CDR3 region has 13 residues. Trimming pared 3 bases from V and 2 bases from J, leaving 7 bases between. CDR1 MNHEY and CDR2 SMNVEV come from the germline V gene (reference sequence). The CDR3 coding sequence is TGTGCCAGCAGTTTGGGCAGAAACTATGGCTACACCTTC. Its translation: CASSLGRNYGYTF.

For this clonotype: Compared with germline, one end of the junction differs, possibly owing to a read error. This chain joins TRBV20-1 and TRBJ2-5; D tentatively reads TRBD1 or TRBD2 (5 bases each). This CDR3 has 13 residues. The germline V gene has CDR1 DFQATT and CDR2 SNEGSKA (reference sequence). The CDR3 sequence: CSLPGLPQGTQYF. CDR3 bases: TGCAGTCTCCCAGGACTCCCACAAGGGACCCAATACTTC.

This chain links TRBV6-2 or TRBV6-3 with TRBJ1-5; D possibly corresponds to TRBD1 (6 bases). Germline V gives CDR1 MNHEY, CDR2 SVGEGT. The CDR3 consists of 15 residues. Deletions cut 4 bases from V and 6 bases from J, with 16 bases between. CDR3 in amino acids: CASSSNRVVGQPQHF. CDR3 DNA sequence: TGTGCCAGCAGTTCGAACAGGGTAGTAGGTCAGCCCCAGCATTTT.

The CDR3 sequence: CSVSGGASTDTQYF. Here the CDR3 DNA reads TGCAGTGTCAGCGGGGGGGCTAGCACAGATACGCAGTATTTT. The chain is built from TRBV20-1 and TRBJ2-3, with 10 bases matching TRBD2. After removal of 7 bases from V and 0 bases from J, the junction contained 4 bases not matched to a gene. In germline, CDR1 is DFQATT, CDR2 SNEGSKA (reference sequence). This CDR3 spans 14 amino acids.

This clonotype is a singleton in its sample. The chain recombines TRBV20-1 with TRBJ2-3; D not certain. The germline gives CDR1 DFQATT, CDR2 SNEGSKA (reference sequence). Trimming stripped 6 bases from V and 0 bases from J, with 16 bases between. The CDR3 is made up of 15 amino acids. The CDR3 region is CSAPPPGFSTDTQYF. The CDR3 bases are TGCAGTGCCCCTCCCCCGGGCTTTAGCACAGATACGCAGTATTTT.

This chain's CDR3 is CASSRTSGRFYNEQFF. For the CDR3, the DNA is TGTGCCAGCAGTCGTACTAGCGGGAGGTTCTACAATGAGCAGTTCTTC. This chain uses TRBV3-1 with TRBJ2-1, with TRBD2 matching 12 bases. The CDR3 has 16 residues. Losses at the gene ends were 6 bases for V and 3 bases for J; bases not matched to a gene: 6. CDR1 and CDR2 (germline): LGHDT, YNNKEL (reference sequence).

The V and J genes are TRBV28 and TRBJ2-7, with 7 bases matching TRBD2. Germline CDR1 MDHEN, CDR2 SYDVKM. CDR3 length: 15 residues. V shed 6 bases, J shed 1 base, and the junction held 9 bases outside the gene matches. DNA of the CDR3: TGTGCCAGCAGCTCCGGGGAGGGTTATTCCTACGAGCAGTACTTC. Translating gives CASSSGEGYSYEQYF.

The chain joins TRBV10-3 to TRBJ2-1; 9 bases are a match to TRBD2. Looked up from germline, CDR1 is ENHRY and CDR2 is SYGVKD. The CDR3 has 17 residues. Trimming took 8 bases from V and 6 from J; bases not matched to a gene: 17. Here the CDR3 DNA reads TGTGCCATCCGCACCGGTAGCGGGGGTACCCGGCCCAATGAGCAGTTCTTC. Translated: CAIRTGSGGTRPNEQFF.

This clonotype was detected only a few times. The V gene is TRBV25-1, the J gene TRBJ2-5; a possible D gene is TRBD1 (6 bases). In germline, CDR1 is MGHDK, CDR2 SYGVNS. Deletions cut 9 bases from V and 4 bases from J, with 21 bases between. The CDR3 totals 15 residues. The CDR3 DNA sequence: TGTGCCAGACCACAGACAGGACGGGCTCCAGAGACCCAGTACTTC. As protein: CARPQTGRAPETQYF.

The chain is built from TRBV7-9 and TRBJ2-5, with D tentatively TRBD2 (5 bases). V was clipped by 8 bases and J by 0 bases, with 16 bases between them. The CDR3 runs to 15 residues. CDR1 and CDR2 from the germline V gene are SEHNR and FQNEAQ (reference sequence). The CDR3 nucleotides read TGTGCCAGCCAGCCGAACGGGAAGTACCAAGAGACCCAGTACTTC. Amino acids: CASQPNGKYQETQYF.

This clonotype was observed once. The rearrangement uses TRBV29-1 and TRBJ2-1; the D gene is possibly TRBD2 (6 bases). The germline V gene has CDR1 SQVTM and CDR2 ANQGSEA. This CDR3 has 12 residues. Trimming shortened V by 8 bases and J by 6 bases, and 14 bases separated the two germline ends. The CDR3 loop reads CSLSSGRNEQFF. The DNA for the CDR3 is TGCAGCTTATCAAGCGGGCGCAATGAGCAGTTCTTC.

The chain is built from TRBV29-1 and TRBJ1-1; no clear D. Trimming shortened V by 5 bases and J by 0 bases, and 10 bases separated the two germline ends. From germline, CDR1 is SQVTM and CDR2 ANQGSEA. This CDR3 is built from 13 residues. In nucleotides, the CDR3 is TGCAGCGTTTGGAACGACGTGAACACTGAAGCTTTCTTT. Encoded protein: CSVWNDVNTEAFF.

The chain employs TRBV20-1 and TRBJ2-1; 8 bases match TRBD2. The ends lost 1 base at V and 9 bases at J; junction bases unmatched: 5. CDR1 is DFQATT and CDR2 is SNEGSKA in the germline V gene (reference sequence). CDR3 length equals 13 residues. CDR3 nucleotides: TGCAGTGCTAGAGCTAGCGGGTCCTCTGAGCAGTTCTTC. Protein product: CSARASGSSEQFF.

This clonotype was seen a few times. CDR3 in amino acids: CASSRKDRGLYEQYF. Here the CDR3 DNA reads TGTGCCAGCAGTAGGAAGGACAGGGGTTTGTACGAGCAGTACTTC. The chain employs TRBV27 and TRBJ2-7; 9 bases map to TRBD1. The CDR3 loop spans 15 amino acids. After removal of 5 bases from V and 4 bases from J, the junction contained 9 bases not matched to a gene. Germline values: CDR1 MNHEY, CDR2 SMNVEV (reference sequence).

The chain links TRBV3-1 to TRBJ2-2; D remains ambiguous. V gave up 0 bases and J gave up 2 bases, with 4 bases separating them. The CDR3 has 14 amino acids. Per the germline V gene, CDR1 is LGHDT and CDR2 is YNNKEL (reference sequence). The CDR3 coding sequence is TGTGCCAGCAGCCAAGACCTCAACACCGGGGAGCTGTTTTTT. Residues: CASSQDLNTGELFF.

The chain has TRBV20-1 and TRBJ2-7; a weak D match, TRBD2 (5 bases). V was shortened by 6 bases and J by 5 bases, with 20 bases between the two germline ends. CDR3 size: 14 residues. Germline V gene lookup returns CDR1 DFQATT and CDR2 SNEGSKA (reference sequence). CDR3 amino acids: CSAPIGELGHEQYF. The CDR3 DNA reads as TGCAGTGCCCCTATCGGGGAGTTAGGCCACGAGCAGTACTTC.

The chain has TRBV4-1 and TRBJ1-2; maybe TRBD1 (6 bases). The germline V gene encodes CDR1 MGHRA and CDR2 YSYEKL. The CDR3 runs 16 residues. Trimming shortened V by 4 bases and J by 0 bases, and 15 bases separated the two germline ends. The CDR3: CASSRPTGPANYGYTF. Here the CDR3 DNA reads TGCGCCAGCAGCCGCCCGACAGGTCCCGCTAACTATGGCTACACCTTC.

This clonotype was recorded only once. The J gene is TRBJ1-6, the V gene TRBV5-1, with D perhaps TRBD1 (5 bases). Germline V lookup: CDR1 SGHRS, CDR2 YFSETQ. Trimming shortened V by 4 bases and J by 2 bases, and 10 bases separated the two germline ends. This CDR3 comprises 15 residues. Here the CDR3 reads CASSREGAYNSPLHF. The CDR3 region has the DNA TGCGCCAGCAGCCGCGAAGGGGCCTATAATTCACCCCTCCACTTT.

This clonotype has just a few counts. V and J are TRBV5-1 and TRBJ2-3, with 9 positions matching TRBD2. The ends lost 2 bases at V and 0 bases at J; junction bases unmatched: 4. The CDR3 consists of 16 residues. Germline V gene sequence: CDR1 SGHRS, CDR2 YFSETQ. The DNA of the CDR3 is TGCGCCAGCAGCTTACGTAGCGGGAGTAGCACAGATACGCAGTATTTT. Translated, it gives CASSLRSGSSTDTQYF.